Detailed here is one TCR beta chain. The target antigen is unknown. This CDR3 has 17 amino acids. Germline V gives CDR1 LNHDA, CDR2 SQIVND (reference sequence). J lost 8 bases, V lost 5 bases, and 18 bases had no gene match. The assay was immunoSEQ multiplex PCR, and TCRdb's table has in-frame clones only and misses some. The sample contains 110,000 to 150,000 clones, approximately 91% of which appear only once. This sample was taken from a study of cytomegalovirus exposure and HLA in healthy donors. Notes on the study in general: Most TCRs appeared rarely, but some public TCRs recurred in many donors.

The chain employs TRBV19 and TRBJ2-1, with 7 bases matching TRBD2. Sequenced material: PBMCs. The receptor was isolated from a man between 18 and 29 years old in good health and CMV-seronegative. The CDR3 sequence is CASSPNTGVQGGHEQFF. DNA for the CDR3: TGTGCCAGTAGTCCGAACACCGGAGTTCAGGGAGGGCATGAGCAGTTCTTC.